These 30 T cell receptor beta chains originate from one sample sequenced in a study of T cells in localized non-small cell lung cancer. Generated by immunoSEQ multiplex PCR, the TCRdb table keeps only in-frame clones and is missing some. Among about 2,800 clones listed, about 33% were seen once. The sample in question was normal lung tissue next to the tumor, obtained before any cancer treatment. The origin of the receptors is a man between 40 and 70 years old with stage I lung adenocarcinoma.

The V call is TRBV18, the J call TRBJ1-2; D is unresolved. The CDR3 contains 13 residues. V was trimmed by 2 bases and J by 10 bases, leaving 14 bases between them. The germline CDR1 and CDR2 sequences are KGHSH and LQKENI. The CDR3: CASSPSRDTDYTF. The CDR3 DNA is TGTGCCAGCTCACCATCTAGGGATACGGACTACACCTTC.

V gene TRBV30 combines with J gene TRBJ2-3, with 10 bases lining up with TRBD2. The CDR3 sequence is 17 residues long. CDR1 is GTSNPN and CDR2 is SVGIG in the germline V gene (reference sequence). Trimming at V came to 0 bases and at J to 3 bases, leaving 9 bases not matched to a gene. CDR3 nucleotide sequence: TGTGCCTGGAGTGTGGCTAGCGGGAGTGGGATGACAGATACGCAGTATTTT. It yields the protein CAWSVASGSGMTDTQYF.

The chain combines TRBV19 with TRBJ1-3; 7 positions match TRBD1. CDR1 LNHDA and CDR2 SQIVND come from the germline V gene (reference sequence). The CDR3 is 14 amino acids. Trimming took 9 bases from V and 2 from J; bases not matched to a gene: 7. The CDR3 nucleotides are TGTGCCAGCGCAACAAGGGGGCCTGGAAACACCATATATTTT. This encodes CASATRGPGNTIYF.

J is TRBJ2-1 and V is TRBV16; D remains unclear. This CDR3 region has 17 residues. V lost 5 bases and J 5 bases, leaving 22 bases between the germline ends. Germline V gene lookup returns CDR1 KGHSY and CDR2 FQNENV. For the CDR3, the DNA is TGTGCCAGCAGCTCCCGTCTTTCGGTGTTGGTCCACAATGAGCAGTTCTTC. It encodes CASSSRLSVLVHNEQFF.

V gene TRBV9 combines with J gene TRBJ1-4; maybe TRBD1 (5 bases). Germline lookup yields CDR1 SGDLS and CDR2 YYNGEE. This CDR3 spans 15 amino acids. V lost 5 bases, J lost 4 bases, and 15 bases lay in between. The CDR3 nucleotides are TGTGCCAGCAGACAACAGGAGGTCTTTAATGAAAAACTGTTTTTT. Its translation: CASRQQEVFNEKLFF.

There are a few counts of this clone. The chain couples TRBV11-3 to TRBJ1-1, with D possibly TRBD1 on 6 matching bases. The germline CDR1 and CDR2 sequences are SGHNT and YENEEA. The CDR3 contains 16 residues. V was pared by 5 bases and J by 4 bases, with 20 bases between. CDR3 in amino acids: CASSRTATRGSTEAFF. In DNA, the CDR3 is TGTGCCAGCAGCCGTACGGCTACCAGGGGATCCACTGAAGCTTTCTTT.

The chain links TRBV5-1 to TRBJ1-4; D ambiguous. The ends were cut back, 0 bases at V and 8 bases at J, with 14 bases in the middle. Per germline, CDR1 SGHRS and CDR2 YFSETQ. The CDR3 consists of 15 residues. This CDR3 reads CASSLAGTPGEKLFF. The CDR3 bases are TGCGCCAGCAGCTTGGCTGGAACGCCTGGGGAAAAACTGTTTTTT.

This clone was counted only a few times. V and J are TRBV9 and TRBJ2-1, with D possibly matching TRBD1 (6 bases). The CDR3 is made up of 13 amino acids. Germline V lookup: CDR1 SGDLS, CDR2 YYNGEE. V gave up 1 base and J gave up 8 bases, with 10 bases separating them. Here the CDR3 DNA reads TGTGCCAGCAGCGTACAGGGGTCGGATGAGCAGTTCTTC. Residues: CASSVQGSDEQFF.

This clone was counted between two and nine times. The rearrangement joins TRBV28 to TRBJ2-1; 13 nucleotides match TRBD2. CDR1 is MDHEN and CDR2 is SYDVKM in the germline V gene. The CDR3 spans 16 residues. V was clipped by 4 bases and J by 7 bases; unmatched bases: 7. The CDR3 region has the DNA TGTGCCAGCAGTTCCACTAGCGGGAGGGAGGTGAATGAGCAGTTCTTC. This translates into CASSSTSGREVNEQFF.

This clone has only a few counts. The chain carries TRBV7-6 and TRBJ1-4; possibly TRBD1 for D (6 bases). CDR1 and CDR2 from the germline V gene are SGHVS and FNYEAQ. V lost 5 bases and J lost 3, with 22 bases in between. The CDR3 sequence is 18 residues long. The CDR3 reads CASSPRSGGLGPNEKLFF. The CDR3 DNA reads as TGTGCCAGCAGCCCCCGCTCGGGGGGGCTCGGTCCTAATGAAAAACTGTTTTTT.

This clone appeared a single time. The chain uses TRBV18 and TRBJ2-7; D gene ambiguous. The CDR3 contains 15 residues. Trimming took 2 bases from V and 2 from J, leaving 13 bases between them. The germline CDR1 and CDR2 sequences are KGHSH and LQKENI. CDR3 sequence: CASSPGVGNAYEQYF. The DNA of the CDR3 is TGTGCCAGCTCACCAGGTGTCGGAAATGCCTACGAGCAGTACTTC.

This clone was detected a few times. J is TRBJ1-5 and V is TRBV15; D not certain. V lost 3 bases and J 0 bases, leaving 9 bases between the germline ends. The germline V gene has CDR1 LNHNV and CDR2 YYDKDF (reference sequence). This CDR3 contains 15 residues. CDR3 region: CATSSGRYSNQPQHF. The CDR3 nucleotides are TGTGCCACCAGCAGTGGAAGATATAGCAATCAGCCCCAGCATTTT.

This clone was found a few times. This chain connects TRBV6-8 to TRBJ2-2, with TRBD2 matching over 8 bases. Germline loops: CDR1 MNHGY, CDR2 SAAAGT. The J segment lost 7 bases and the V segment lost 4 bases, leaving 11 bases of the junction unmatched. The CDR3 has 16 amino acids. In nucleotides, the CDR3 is TGTGCCAGCAGTTCCCTAAGCGGGAGCAAGGACGGGGAGCTGTTTTTT. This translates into CASSSLSGSKDGELFF.

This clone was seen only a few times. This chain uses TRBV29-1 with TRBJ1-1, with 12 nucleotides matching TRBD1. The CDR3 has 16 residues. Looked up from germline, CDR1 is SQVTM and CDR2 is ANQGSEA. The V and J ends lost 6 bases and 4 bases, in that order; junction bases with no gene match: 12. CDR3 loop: CSVASSGTGGRTEAFF. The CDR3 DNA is TGCAGCGTCGCGTCATCTGGGACAGGGGGCCGCACTGAAGCTTTCTTT.

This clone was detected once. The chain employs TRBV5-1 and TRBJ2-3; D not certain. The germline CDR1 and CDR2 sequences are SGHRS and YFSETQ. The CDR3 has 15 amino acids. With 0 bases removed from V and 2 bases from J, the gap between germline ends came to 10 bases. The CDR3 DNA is TGCGCCAGCAGCTTGGAGACTCCTTACACAGATACGCAGTATTTT. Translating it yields CASSLETPYTDTQYF.

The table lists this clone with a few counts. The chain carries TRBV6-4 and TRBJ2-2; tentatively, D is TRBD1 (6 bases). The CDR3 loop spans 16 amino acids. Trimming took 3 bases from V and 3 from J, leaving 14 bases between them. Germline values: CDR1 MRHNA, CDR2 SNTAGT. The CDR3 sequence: CASSDNGQGHTGELFF. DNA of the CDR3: TGTGCCAGCAGTGATAATGGGCAGGGGCACACCGGGGAGCTGTTTTTT.

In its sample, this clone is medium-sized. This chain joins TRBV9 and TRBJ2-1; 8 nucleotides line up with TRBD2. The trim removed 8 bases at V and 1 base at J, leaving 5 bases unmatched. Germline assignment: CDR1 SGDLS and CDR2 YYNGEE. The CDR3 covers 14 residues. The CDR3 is CASKREQSYNEQFF. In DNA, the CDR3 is TGTGCCAGTAAGCGGGAGCAATCCTACAATGAGCAGTTCTTC.

The DNA of the CDR3 is TGTGCCAGCAGCTTACAGCGGGCAACCCAAGAGACCCAGTACTTC. Its translation: CASSLQRATQETQYF. The J gene is TRBJ2-5, the V gene TRBV11-3, with TRBD2 as a possible D gene (6 bases). Per the germline V gene, CDR1 is SGHNT and CDR2 is YENEEA. V lost 2 bases, J lost 1 base, and 11 bases lay in between. This CDR3 region has 15 residues.

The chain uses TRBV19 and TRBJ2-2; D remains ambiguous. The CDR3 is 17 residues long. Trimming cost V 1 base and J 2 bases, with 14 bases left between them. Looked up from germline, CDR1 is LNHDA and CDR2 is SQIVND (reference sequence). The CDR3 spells CASSIVGLTTNTGELFF. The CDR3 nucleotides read TGTGCCAGTAGTATAGTCGGGCTGACGACAAACACCGGGGAGCTGTTTTTT.

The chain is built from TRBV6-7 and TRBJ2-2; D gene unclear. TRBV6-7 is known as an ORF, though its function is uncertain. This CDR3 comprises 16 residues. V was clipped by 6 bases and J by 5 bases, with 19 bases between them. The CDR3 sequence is CASSPRGRLMTGELFF. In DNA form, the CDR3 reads TGTGCCAGCAGCCCTCGAGGACGTCTGATGACCGGGGAGCTGTTTTTT.

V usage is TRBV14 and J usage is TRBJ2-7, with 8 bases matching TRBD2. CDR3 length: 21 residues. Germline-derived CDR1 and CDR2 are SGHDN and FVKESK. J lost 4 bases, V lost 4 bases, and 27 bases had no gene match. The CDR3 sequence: CASSPFPDGPLGLAGSYEQYF. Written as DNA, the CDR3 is TGTGCCAGCAGCCCGTTTCCGGACGGTCCCTTAGGGTTAGCGGGGAGTTACGAGCAGTACTTC.

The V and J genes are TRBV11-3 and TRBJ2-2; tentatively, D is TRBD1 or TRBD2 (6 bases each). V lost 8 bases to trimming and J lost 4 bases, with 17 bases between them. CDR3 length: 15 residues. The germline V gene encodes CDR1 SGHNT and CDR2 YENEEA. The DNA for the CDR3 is TGTGCCAGCCTGTATGACCCGGGGGCCACCGGGGAGCTGTTTTTT. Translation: CASLYDPGATGELFF.

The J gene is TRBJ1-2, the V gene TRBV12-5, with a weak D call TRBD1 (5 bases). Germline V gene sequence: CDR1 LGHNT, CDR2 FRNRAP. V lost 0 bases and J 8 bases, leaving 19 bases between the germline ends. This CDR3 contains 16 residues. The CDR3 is CASGLVWQGEVKGYTF. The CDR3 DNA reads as TGTGCTAGTGGTTTGGTGTGGCAGGGAGAGGTAAAGGGCTACACCTTC.

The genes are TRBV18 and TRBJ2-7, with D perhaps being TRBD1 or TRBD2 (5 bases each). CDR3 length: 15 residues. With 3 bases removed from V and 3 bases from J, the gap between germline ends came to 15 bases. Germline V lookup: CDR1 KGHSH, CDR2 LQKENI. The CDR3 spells CASSPIGTVDYEQYF. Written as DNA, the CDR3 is TGTGCCAGCTCACCGATAGGGACGGTGGACTACGAGCAGTACTTC.

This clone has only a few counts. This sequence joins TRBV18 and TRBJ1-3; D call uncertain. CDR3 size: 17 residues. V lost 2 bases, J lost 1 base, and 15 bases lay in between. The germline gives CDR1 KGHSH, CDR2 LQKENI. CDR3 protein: CASSPIQSGGSGNTIYF. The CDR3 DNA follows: TGTGCCAGCTCACCAATTCAATCTGGAGGTTCTGGAAACACCATATATTTT.

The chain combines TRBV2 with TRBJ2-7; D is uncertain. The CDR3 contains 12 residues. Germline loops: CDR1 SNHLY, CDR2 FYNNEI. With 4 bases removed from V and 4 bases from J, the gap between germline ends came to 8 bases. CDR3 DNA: TGTGCCAGCAGTGGAGATTTTTACGAGCAGTACTTC. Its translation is CASSGDFYEQYF.

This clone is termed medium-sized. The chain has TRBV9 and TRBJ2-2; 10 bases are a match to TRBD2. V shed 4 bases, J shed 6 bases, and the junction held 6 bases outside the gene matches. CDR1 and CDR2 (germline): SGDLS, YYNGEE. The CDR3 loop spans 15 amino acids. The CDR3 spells CASSIAGGGAGELFF. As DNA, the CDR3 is TGTGCCAGCAGCATAGCGGGAGGTGGTGCCGGGGAGCTGTTTTTT.

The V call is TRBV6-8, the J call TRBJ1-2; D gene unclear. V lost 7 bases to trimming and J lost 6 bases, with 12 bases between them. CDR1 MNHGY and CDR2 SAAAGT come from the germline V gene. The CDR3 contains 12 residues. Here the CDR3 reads CASTARAHGYTF. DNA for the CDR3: TGTGCCAGCACCGCCCGGGCGCATGGCTACACCTTC.

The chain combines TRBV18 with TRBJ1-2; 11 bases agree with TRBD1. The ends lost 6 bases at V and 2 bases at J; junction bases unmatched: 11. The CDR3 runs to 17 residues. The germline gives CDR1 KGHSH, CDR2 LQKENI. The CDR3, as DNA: TGTGCCAGCTCCCTGTGGACAGGGGGCGAAACAAACTATGGCTACACCTTC. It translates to CASSLWTGGETNYGYTF.

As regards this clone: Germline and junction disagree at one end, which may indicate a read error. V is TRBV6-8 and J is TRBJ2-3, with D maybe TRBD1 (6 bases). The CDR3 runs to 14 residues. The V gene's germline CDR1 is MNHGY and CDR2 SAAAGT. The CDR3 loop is CAISGGLMSDTQYF. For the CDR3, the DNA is TGTGCCATCAGTGGGGGCTTGATGTCGGATACGCAGTATTTT.